The 8 T cell receptor beta chains listed next were all sequenced from one sample in a study of T cells in Graves' hyperthyroidism and ophthalmopathy. RNA transcripts were the template for amplifying TCR beta CDR3 regions. The HTBI primer set was used in a first-round RT-PCR of the TCR CDR3. MiXCR, applied by TCRdb to the multiplex PCR reads, yields one record per CDR3 protein. The sample lists more than 300,000 distinct CDR3 sequences, roughly a sixth occurring once. Material: blood. The receptors derive from a woman aged 25-40 years with Graves' hyperthyroidism that later progressed to Graves' ophthalmopathy.

The chain links TRBV9 to TRBJ2-7; 7 bases are shared with TRBD2. Germline values: CDR1 SGDLS, CDR2 YYNGEE. This CDR3 contains 16 residues. V lost 3 bases, J lost 2 bases, and 11 bases stayed unmatched. CDR3 DNA: TGTGCCAGCAGCGAGGACGGGGCTAGCGGTACCTACGAGCAGTACTTC. It specifies CASSEDGASGTYEQYF.

This clonotype was seen repeatedly, ten times or more. The chain joins TRBV28 to TRBJ2-5, with D possibly TRBD1 on 5 matching bases. CDR3 length equals 13 residues. Germline CDR1 reads MDHEN; CDR2 reads SYDVKM. The ends were cut back, 2 bases at V and 9 bases at J, with 13 bases in the middle. The CDR3 DNA is TGTGCCAGCAGTTTAGCAGGGTCCATGGCCCAGTACTTC. Its protein is CASSLAGSMAQYF.

This clonotype was seen at least ten times. The chain carries TRBV27 and TRBJ1-1; TRBD1 is a possible D gene (6 bases). Germline V gene lookup returns CDR1 MNHEY and CDR2 SMNVEV (reference sequence). This CDR3 comprises 14 residues. Trimming stripped 5 bases from V and 4 bases from J, with 14 bases between. The CDR3 nucleotides are TGTGCCAGCAGTCCAAGGGGGGGTTTCACTGAAGCTTTCTTT. Translated, it gives CASSPRGGFTEAFF.

This clonotype was counted only a few times. The chain employs TRBV7-8 and TRBJ1-5, with a tentative D call TRBD1 (6 bases). Germline assignment: CDR1 SGHVS and CDR2 FQNEAQ. The CDR3 totals 16 residues. Trimming stripped 3 bases from V and 0 bases from J, with 12 bases between. CDR3 nucleotides: TGTGCCAGCAGCTTGAGTGGGGGCTTTAGCAATCAGCCCCAGCATTTT. Protein: CASSLSGGFSNQPQHF.

This clonotype was recorded at least ten times. The chain joins TRBV7-9 to TRBJ2-6, with no clear D. Germline CDR1 reads SEHNR; CDR2 reads FQNEAQ (reference sequence). Trimming cost V 5 bases and J 1 base, with 6 bases left between them. This CDR3 comprises 14 residues. CDR3: CASSTWSGANVLTF. In DNA, the CDR3 is TGTGCCAGCAGCACTTGGTCTGGGGCCAACGTCCTGACTTTC.

This clonotype turned up a few times. The V call is TRBV20-1, the J call TRBJ2-7; 10 bases fit TRBD2. The V gene's germline CDR1 is DFQATT and CDR2 SNEGSKA (reference sequence). The CDR3 sequence is 14 residues long. J lost 6 bases, V lost 0 bases, and 5 bases had no gene match. CDR3 sequence reads: CSARDLAGGSEQYF. As DNA, the CDR3 is TGCAGTGCTAGAGATTTAGCGGGAGGCAGCGAGCAGTACTTC.

This clonotype was seen just once. The V gene is TRBV20-1, the J gene TRBJ2-5; 7 nucleotides align to TRBD2. CDR1 and CDR2 from the germline V gene are DFQATT and SNEGSKA (reference sequence). The CDR3 consists of 15 residues. V lost 4 bases, J lost 5 bases, and 13 bases stayed unmatched. This CDR3 reads CSATSGRVFMETQYF. In DNA, the CDR3 is TGCAGTGCTACCTCGGGGAGGGTTTTTATGGAGACCCAGTACTTC.

The V and J genes are TRBV27 and TRBJ2-5; 7 positions agree with TRBD2. CDR3 length: 15 residues. CDR1 MNHEY and CDR2 SMNVEV come from the germline V gene (reference sequence). With 5 bases clipped from V and 4 bases from J, the junction kept 10 bases outside the gene matches. The CDR3 protein is CASSTLAETPETQYF. The CDR3 nucleotides are TGTGCCAGCAGTACCCTAGCGGAGACCCCAGAGACCCAGTACTTC.